The 32 T cell receptor beta chains listed next were all sequenced from one sample in a study of cytomegalovirus exposure and HLA in healthy donors. This PCR relied on a set of 60 Vbeta primers and 13 Jbeta primers. Produced via immunoSEQ multiplex PCR; TCRdb's table is partial and in-frame only. This table holds some 150,000 clones, around 77% found once. The sequencing input was PBMCs. Every receptor here comes from a woman between 50 and 59 years old in good health and CMV-seronegative.

The CDR3, as DNA: TGTGCCAGCAGCTTAGTTTCCGGGGTTGAGCAGTTCTTC. This translates into CASSLVSGVEQFF. The V gene is TRBV7-2, the J gene TRBJ2-1; a weak D match, TRBD2 (5 bases). Between the trimmed V and J ends, which lost 1 base and 9 bases, there was a span of 10 bases. Germline CDR1 reads SGHTA; CDR2 reads FQGNSA. The CDR3 covers 13 residues.

This clone has just a few counts. J is TRBJ1-1 and V is TRBV5-6, with D possibly matching TRBD1 (5 bases). V lost 4 bases to trimming and J lost 5 bases, with 18 bases between them. Germline V lookup: CDR1 SGHDT, CDR2 YYEEEE. This CDR3 is built from 15 residues. This CDR3 reads CASSAYPGRGTEAFF. The CDR3, as DNA: TGTGCCAGCAGCGCTTATCCAGGGAGGGGAACTGAAGCTTTCTTT. Combining the CDR3 with reference TRBV5-6 and TRBJ1-1 gives the whole variable domain DAGVTQSPTHLIKTRGQQVTLRCSPKSGHDTVSWYQQALGQGPQFIFQYYEEEERQRGNFPDRFSGHQFPNYSSELNVNALLLGDSALYLCASSAYPGRGTEAFFGQGTRLTVV.

The chain recombines TRBV7-2 with TRBJ2-3; D call uncertain. The germline CDR1 and CDR2 sequences are SGHTA and FQGNSA. This CDR3 contains 14 residues. V shed 6 bases and J shed 4 bases, with 14 bases lying between them. CDR3 sequence reads: CASRRGSSADTQYF. DNA for the CDR3: TGTGCCAGCAGACGAGGTTCCAGTGCAGATACGCAGTATTTT.

This clone has only a few counts. The V gene is TRBV5-4, the J gene TRBJ2-5, with 11 positions matching TRBD1. TRBJ2-7 explains the end of the DNA better; the J call may be wrong. The germline V gene has CDR1 SGHNT and CDR2 YYREEE (reference sequence). The CDR3 loop spans 16 amino acids. In DNA, the CDR3 is TGTGCCAGCAGCCAAAGAGGACAGGGGGCGATCGACGAGCAGTACTTC. It yields the protein CASSQRGQGAIDEQYF.

The chain joins TRBV20-1 to TRBJ1-4; 7 bases map to TRBD1. CDR3 length equals 11 residues. The germline V gene has CDR1 DFQATT and CDR2 SNEGSKA (reference sequence). The J segment lost 12 bases and the V segment lost 4 bases, leaving 5 bases of the junction unmatched. The CDR3: CSATQGQQLFF. The DNA of the CDR3 is TGCAGTGCTACCCAGGGACAGCAACTGTTTTTT.

This sequence joins TRBV29-1 and TRBJ1-1; TRBD1 matches at 7 bases. The CDR3 is 13 residues long. Germline assignment: CDR1 SQVTM and CDR2 ANQGSEA. J lost 3 bases, V lost 2 bases, and 3 bases had no gene match. Here the CDR3 DNA reads TGCAGCGTTGAAATAACAGGGGACACTGAAGCTTTCTTT. Its protein product is CSVEITGDTEAFF.

This clone appeared once. This chain uses TRBV19 with TRBJ2-5, with 9 bases matching TRBD1. The CDR3 contains 14 residues. J was trimmed by 5 bases and V by 7 bases; bases with no gene match: 8. From germline, CDR1 is LNHDA and CDR2 SQIVND (reference sequence). The CDR3 region is CASTPTGGQETQYF. CDR3 in DNA: TGTGCCAGTACACCAACAGGGGGCCAGGAGACCCAGTACTTC.

The CDR3 DNA reads TGTGCCAGCAGCTTAGTCTTCGGGACAGTCCGGGCCTACACCTTC. It yields the protein CASSLVFGTVRAYTF. The rearrangement uses TRBV7-2 and TRBJ1-2; TRBD1 aligns across 7 bases. Germline trimming cut 1 base from V and 10 bases from J; bases unmatched to any gene: 12. This CDR3 comprises 15 residues. CDR1 is SGHTA, CDR2 FQGNSA, per germline. The full variable domain, completed using reference TRBV7-2 and TRBJ1-2, is GAGVSQSPSNKVTEKGKDVELRCDPISGHTALYWYRQSLGQGLEFLIYFQGNSAPDKSGLPSDRFSAERTGGSVSTLTIQRTQQEDSAVYLCASSLVFGTVRAYTFGSGTRLTVV.

V usage is TRBV9 and J usage is TRBJ2-2; TRBD2 might be the D (5 bases). CDR1 is SGDLS, CDR2 YYNGEE, per germline. Trimming cost V 5 bases and J 4 bases, with 12 bases left between them. CDR3 length equals 14 residues. CDR3 loop: CASRAAGGTGELFF. CDR3 in DNA: TGTGCCAGCAGGGCGGCAGGAGGCACCGGGGAGCTGTTTTTT.

Notes on this clone: A read error is likely, as this CDR3 ends without the conserved phenylalanine or tryptophan. The rearrangement joins TRBV30 to TRBJ1-2, with 7 bases fitting TRBD1. The CDR3 consists of 18 residues. The J segment lost 0 bases and the V segment lost 4 bases, leaving 17 bases of the junction unmatched. Germline CDR1 GTSNPN, CDR2 SVGIG (reference sequence). As DNA, the CDR3 is TGTGCCTGGATGGGGATAAAGAACAGGGGCACCTCTAACTATGGCTACACCCTC. Encoded protein: CAWMGIKNRGTSNYGYTL.

This clone was counted between two and nine times. The J gene is TRBJ1-6, the V gene TRBV6-5, with a weak D call TRBD1 (5 bases). Germline CDR1 is MNHEY and CDR2 is SVGAGI. The CDR3 length is 13 residues. The V gene lost 4 bases and the J gene lost 8 bases, with 9 bases spanning the gap. CDR3 amino acids: CASSSTGDSPLHF. Here the CDR3 DNA reads TGTGCCAGCAGTTCTACAGGCGATTCACCCCTCCACTTT.

The genes are TRBV4-1 and TRBJ1-1, with 7 positions matching TRBD1. Germline CDR1 is MGHRA and CDR2 is YSYEKL. The J segment lost 3 bases and the V segment lost 1 base, leaving 2 bases of the junction unmatched. This CDR3 contains 14 residues. The CDR3 reads CASSQGDRDTEAFF. As DNA, the CDR3 is TGCGCCAGCAGCCAAGGGGACAGAGACACTGAAGCTTTCTTT.

This clone was counted only a few times. This chain joins TRBV6-4 and TRBJ2-3; tentatively, D is TRBD2 (6 bases). This CDR3 is built from 15 residues. Trimming shortened V by 5 bases and J by 6 bases, and 18 bases separated the two germline ends. Germline CDR1 reads MRHNA; CDR2 reads SNTAGT. The CDR3 loop is CASSSGLRWPDTQYF. CDR3 sequence (DNA): TGTGCCAGCAGTTCGGGACTCCGGTGGCCGGATACGCAGTATTTT.

The V gene is TRBV19, the J gene TRBJ1-1; perhaps TRBD1 as D (6 bases). The V and J ends lost 5 bases and 11 bases respectively, with 24 bases between them. Germline CDR1 and CDR2: LNHDA and SQIVND (reference sequence). This CDR3 is built from 15 residues. The CDR3 DNA reads as TGTGCCAGTAGTCCCCAATCGGCGGGGGCATCAGAGGCTTTCTTT. Its translation: CASSPQSAGASEAFF.

The J gene is TRBJ1-5, the V gene TRBV19, with D tentatively TRBD1 (6 bases). Germline assignment: CDR1 LNHDA and CDR2 SQIVND (reference sequence). The CDR3 is 18 residues long. Trimming removed 6 bases from V and 1 base from J, with 22 bases in between. CDR3 DNA: TGTGCCAGTAGCCTTATCCGGTTCAGGGGCCCGAGCAATCAGCCCCAGCATTTT. This translates into CASSLIRFRGPSNQPQHF.

The chain uses TRBV5-6 and TRBJ1-1; 7 bases match TRBD1. V shed 6 bases, J shed 0 bases, and the junction held 5 bases outside the gene matches. There are 14 residues in the CDR3. Germline loops: CDR1 SGHDT, CDR2 YYEEEE. This chain's CDR3 is CASNLRGMNTEAFF. CDR3 in DNA: TGTGCCAGCAACCTCAGGGGGATGAACACTGAAGCTTTCTTT. The full variable domain, rest sourced from reference TRBV5-6 and TRBJ1-1, is DAGVTQSPTHLIKTRGQQVTLRCSPKSGHDTVSWYQQALGQGPQFIFQYYEEEERQRGNFPDRFSGHQFPNYSSELNVNALLLGDSALYLCASNLRGMNTEAFFGQGTRLTVV.

V usage is TRBV11-2 and J usage is TRBJ1-2; 7 positions match TRBD1. The germline CDR1 and CDR2 sequences are SGHAT and FQNNGV. The V and J ends lost 0 bases and 4 bases, in that order; junction bases with no gene match: 5. This CDR3 is built from 15 residues. CDR3 nucleotide sequence: TGTGCCAGCAGCTTAGAGGGACAGCCGTCCTATGGCTACACCTTC. Translating it yields CASSLEGQPSYGYTF.

The chain is built from TRBV4-2 and TRBJ2-1; D might be TRBD1 (5 bases). This CDR3 contains 16 residues. V gave up 0 bases and J gave up 0 bases, with 9 bases separating them. Germline V gives CDR1 LGHNA, CDR2 YNFKEQ. The CDR3 region has the DNA TGTGCCAGCAGCCAAGACAGGGCCGTCTCCTACAATGAGCAGTTCTTC. Translating it yields CASSQDRAVSYNEQFF.

The chain recombines TRBV19 with TRBJ2-1; the D gene is possibly TRBD2 (5 bases). Germline CDR1 and CDR2: LNHDA and SQIVND (reference sequence). The CDR3 length is 12 residues. V was trimmed by 5 bases and J by 6 bases, leaving 8 bases between them. CDR3 sequence: CASSGESNEQFF. Here the CDR3 DNA reads TGTGCCAGTAGTGGGGAGTCCAATGAGCAGTTCTTC.

The gene calls are TRBV19 and TRBJ1-2, with 9 bases matching TRBD1. Germline V gives CDR1 LNHDA, CDR2 SQIVND (reference sequence). V lost 6 bases and J lost 3; bases outside the gene matches: 5. CDR3 size: 14 residues. Written as DNA, the CDR3 is TGTGCCAGTAGCACAGGGGGCTTTTACTATGGCTACACCTTC. This gives the protein CASSTGGFYYGYTF.

The chain recombines TRBV7-2 with TRBJ1-6, with D perhaps TRBD1 (6 bases). The germline V gene encodes CDR1 SGHTA and CDR2 FQGNSA. The CDR3 is 18 residues long. Trimming pared 5 bases from V and 0 bases from J, leaving 17 bases between. The CDR3 DNA reads as TGTGCCAGCAGCCTTAGAGGGGGATCGAACTCCTATAATTCACCCCTCCACTTT. It translates to CASSLRGGSNSYNSPLHF.

The chain joins TRBV5-1 to TRBJ2-5, with a possible D match to TRBD2 (6 bases). In germline, CDR1 is SGHRS, CDR2 YFSETQ. Trimming pared 0 bases from V and 4 bases from J, leaving 19 bases between. CDR3 length equals 17 residues. CDR3 in amino acids: CASSLAGTSRGRETQYF. CDR3 in DNA: TGCGCCAGCAGCTTGGCGGGGACTTCCCGAGGGAGAGAGACCCAGTACTTC.

The chain employs TRBV5-1 and TRBJ2-3, with TRBD2 identical over 15 bases. CDR1 SGHRS and CDR2 YFSETQ come from the germline V gene. V dropped 4 bases and J dropped 2; count of bases not matched to a gene: 5. This CDR3 is 17 amino acids long. The CDR3 region is CASSLGLAGGLTDTQYF. DNA for the CDR3: TGCGCCAGCAGCCTGGGACTAGCGGGGGGACTCACAGATACGCAGTATTTT.

This sequence joins TRBV18 and TRBJ2-7; perhaps TRBD1 as D (5 bases). V lost 2 bases and J lost 5, with 16 bases in between. Germline CDR1 and CDR2: KGHSH and LQKENI. The CDR3 spans 15 residues. CDR3 in DNA: TGTGCCAGCTCACCAAAAATATCAGGGTACCACGAGCAGTACTTC. Translation gives CASSPKISGYHEQYF.

As regards this clone: Mismatch with germline at one junction end may stem from a read error. V and J are TRBV7-7 and TRBJ2-1, with a possible D match to TRBD2 (6 bases). The CDR3 sequence is 15 residues long. The germline V gene encodes CDR1 SSHAT and CDR2 FNYEAQ (reference sequence). The CDR3 is CASSLSIAGKGEQFF. The CDR3 region has the DNA TGTGCTAGCAGCTTATCCATTGCGGGAAAGGGTGAGCAGTTCTTC.

The V and J genes are TRBV7-2 and TRBJ1-5; possibly TRBD1 for D (5 bases). V was pared by 4 bases and J by 7 bases, with 17 bases between. The germline V gene has CDR1 SGHTA and CDR2 FQGNSA. This CDR3 comprises 15 residues. The CDR3 nucleotides are TGTGCCAGCAGCTCGACCGGGAGCACAGGACAGCCCCAGCATTTT. Amino acid sequence: CASSSTGSTGQPQHF.

The chain joins TRBV11-2 to TRBJ1-4; 7 bases match TRBD1. V gave up 2 bases and J gave up 8 bases; unmatched junction bases: 8. CDR3 length: 15 amino acids. Germline-derived CDR1 and CDR2 are SGHAT and FQNNGV. CDR3 protein: CASSLLGQGGEKLFF. The CDR3 nucleotides are TGTGCCAGCAGCTTACTGGGGCAGGGGGGAGAAAAACTGTTTTTT.

This clone was observed once. The chain is built from TRBV5-1 and TRBJ2-5; TRBD2 matches 9 bases. Germline assignment: CDR1 SGHRS and CDR2 YFSETQ. CDR3 size: 14 residues. After removal of 3 bases from V and 5 bases from J, the junction contained 5 bases not matched to a gene. CDR3 nucleotide sequence: TGCGCCAGCAGCTCTGGACTAGCGAGCGAGACCCAGTACTTC. It yields the protein CASSSGLASETQYF. Supplemented by reference TRBV5-1 and TRBJ2-5, the full variable domain reads KAGVTQTPRYLIKTRGQQVTLSCSPISGHRSVSWYQQTPGQGLQFLFEYFSETQRNKGNFPGRFSGRQFSNSRSEMNVSTLELGDSALYLCASSSGLASETQYFGPGTRLLVL.

The chain recombines TRBV7-8 with TRBJ2-5; no clear D gene. V was cut by 5 bases and J by 2 bases, with 3 bases left in between. CDR3 size: 11 residues. Germline lookup yields CDR1 SGHVS and CDR2 FQNEAQ. The CDR3 region has the DNA TGTGCCAGCAGCCCACAAGAGACCCAGTACTTC. Its protein product is CASSPQETQYF.

Here the CDR3 reads CASSLAPRGNQPQHF. As DNA, the CDR3 is TGTGCCAGCAGCTTGGCCCCTAGGGGTAATCAGCCCCAGCATTTT. The gene calls are TRBV5-5 and TRBJ1-5; TRBD1 is a possible D gene (5 bases). Germline assignment: CDR1 SGHKS and CDR2 YYEKEE (reference sequence). V shed 0 bases and J shed 4 bases, with 11 bases lying between them. The CDR3 has 15 residues.

The gene calls are TRBV29-1 and TRBJ2-5; perhaps TRBD1 as D (6 bases). CDR3 length: 13 residues. Trimming shortened V by 6 bases and J by 1 base, and 12 bases separated the two germline ends. CDR1 and CDR2 from the germline V gene are SQVTM and ANQGSEA. The CDR3 region is CSVERQAQETQYF. The CDR3 DNA reads as TGCAGCGTGGAAAGACAGGCCCAAGAGACCCAGTACTTC.

The chain couples TRBV25-1 to TRBJ2-5; 7 nucleotides match TRBD2. J was trimmed by 5 bases and V by 1 base; bases with no gene match: 4. The CDR3 has 14 residues. Germline V gene lookup returns CDR1 MGHDK and CDR2 SYGVNS. The CDR3 loop reads CASSESKLAETQYF. The CDR3 nucleotides are TGTGCCAGCAGTGAATCGAAACTAGCGGAGACCCAGTACTTC.